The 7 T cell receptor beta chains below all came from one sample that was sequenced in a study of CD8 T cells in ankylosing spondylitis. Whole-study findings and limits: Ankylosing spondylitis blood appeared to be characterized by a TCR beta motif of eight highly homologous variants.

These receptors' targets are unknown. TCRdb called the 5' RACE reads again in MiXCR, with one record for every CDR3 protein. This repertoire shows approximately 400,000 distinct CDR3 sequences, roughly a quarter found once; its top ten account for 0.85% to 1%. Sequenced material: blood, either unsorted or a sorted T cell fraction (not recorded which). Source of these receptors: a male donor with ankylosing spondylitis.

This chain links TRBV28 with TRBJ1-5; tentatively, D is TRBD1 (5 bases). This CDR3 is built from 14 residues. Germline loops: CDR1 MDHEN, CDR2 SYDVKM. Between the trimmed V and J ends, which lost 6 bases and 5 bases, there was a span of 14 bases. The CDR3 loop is CASRGGGLYQPQHF. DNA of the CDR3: TGTGCCAGCAGGGGGGGTGGACTCTATCAGCCCCAGCATTTT. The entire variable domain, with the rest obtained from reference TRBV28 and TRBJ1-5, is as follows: DVKVTQSSRYLVKRTGEKVFLECVQDMDHENMFWYRQDPGLGLRLIYFSYDVKMKEKGDIPEGYSVSREKKERFSLILESASTNQTSMYLCASRGGGLYQPQHFGDGTRLSIL.

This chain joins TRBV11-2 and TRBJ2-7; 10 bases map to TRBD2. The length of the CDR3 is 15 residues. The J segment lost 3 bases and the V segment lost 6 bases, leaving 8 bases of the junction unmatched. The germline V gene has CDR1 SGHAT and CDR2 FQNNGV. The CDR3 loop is CASRSSGTSVYEQYF. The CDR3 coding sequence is TGTGCCAGCAGGTCTTCCGGGACTAGCGTCTACGAGCAGTACTTC.

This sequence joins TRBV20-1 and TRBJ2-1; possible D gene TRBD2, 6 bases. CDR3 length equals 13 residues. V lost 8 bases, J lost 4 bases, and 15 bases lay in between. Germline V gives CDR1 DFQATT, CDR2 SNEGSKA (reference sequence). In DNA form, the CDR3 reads TGCAGTAGAACTAGCCCAGGGTACAATGAGCAGTTCTTC. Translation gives CSRTSPGYNEQFF.

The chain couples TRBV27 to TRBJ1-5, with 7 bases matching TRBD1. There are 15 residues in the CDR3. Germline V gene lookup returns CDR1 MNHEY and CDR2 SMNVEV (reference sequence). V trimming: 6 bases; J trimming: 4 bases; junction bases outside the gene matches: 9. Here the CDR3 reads CASSPIQGKNQPQHF. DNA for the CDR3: TGTGCCAGCAGCCCGATACAGGGGAAGAATCAGCCCCAGCATTTT.

The CDR3 DNA follows: TGCAGTGCTATAAGCACGAGCTCCTACAATGAGCAGTTCTTC. Translated, it gives CSAISTSSYNEQFF. This sequence joins TRBV20-1 and TRBJ2-1; D unclear. V was cut by 4 bases and J by 0 bases, with 10 bases left in between. The CDR3 covers 14 residues. Germline V CDR1 and CDR2: DFQATT, SNEGSKA (reference sequence).

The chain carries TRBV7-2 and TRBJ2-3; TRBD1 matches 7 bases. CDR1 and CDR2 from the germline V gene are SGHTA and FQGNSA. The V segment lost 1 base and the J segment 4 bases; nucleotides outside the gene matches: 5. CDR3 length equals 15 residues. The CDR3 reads CASSLVRDSSDTQYF. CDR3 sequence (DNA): TGTGCCAGCAGCTTAGTTCGGGACAGCTCAGATACGCAGTATTTT.

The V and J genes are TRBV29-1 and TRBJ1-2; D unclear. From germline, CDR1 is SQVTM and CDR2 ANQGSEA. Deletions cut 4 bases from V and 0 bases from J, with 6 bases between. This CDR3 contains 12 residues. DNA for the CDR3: TGCAGCGTTGGCAGCTCTAACTATGGCTACACCTTC. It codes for CSVGSSNYGYTF.